What follows are 28 T cell receptor beta chains derived from one specimen sequenced in a study of control samples from healthy donors and cancer patients. This table comes from immunoSEQ multiplex PCR, and its TCRdb copy is limited to in-frame clones, with some not included. This table has roughly 90,000 clones, 80% to 95% appearing once. Sample: blood. These TCRs come from a woman aged 25 to 39 in good health.

V gene TRBV5-1 combines with J gene TRBJ1-6, with D uncertain. V was pared by 3 bases and J by 0 bases, with 10 bases between. There are 16 residues in the CDR3. Germline V gene lookup returns CDR1 SGHRS and CDR2 YFSETQ. This CDR3 reads CASSWNRDSYNSPLHF. The CDR3 bases are TGCGCCAGCAGCTGGAACCGGGACTCCTATAATTCACCCCTCCACTTT. Drawing the rest from reference TRBV5-1 and TRBJ1-6, the complete variable domain is KAGVTQTPRYLIKTRGQQVTLSCSPISGHRSVSWYQQTPGQGLQFLFEYFSETQRNKGNFPGRFSGRQFSNSRSEMNVSTLELGDSALYLCASSWNRDSYNSPLHFGNGTRLTVT.

CDR3 nucleotide sequence: TGTGCCAGCAGCTTAGCGGGAGGGCAGGGAAACATTCAGTACTTC. It specifies CASSLAGGQGNIQYF. This chain uses TRBV13 with TRBJ2-4; TRBD2 aligns across 8 bases. Germline V gene sequence: CDR1 PRHDT, CDR2 FYEKMQ (reference sequence). The length of the CDR3 is 15 residues. J was trimmed by 6 bases and V by 1 base; bases with no gene match: 5.

The rearrangement joins TRBV27 to TRBJ2-3, with TRBD2 as a possible D gene (7 bases). The CDR3 loop spans 17 amino acids. V was shortened by 5 bases and J by 5 bases, with 23 bases between the two germline ends. Germline CDR1 MNHEY, CDR2 SMNVEV (reference sequence). The CDR3 region is CASSPYQRGAFRDTQYF. CDR3 coding DNA: TGTGCCAGCAGTCCCTACCAACGGGGGGCCTTTCGAGATACGCAGTATTTT.

This clone is medium-sized within its sample. The junction and the germline gene differ at one end; a read error may be behind it. This chain joins TRBV2 and TRBJ2-7; 7 bases line up with TRBD1. Germline lookup yields CDR1 SNHLY and CDR2 FYNNEI. CDR3 length equals 14 residues. The CDR3 DNA is TGTGCCAGCAGTGAGCAAATAATGACAGGGTTCATTAACTTC. As protein: CASSEQIMTGFINF.

This clone was seen only once. The chain is built from TRBV3-1 (or the pseudogene TRBV3-2) and TRBJ2-5, with a possible D match to TRBD2 (5 bases). There are 18 residues in the CDR3. Trimming removed 3 bases from V and 7 bases from J, with 27 bases in between. Germline V lookup: CDR1 LGHDT, CDR2 YNNKEL (reference sequence). Here the CDR3 DNA reads TGTGCCAGCAGCCATCCTAGCCCACGAGAGGAGATTACGGGGACCCAGTACTTC. Translation: CASSHPSPREEITGTQYF.

The V and J genes are TRBV2 and TRBJ2-7; maybe TRBD1 (5 bases). The CDR3 covers 13 residues. Per germline, CDR1 SNHLY and CDR2 FYNNEI. V was cut by 7 bases and J by 3 bases, with 13 bases left in between. Here the CDR3 reads CASKGSPNYEQYF. The DNA for the CDR3 is TGTGCCAGCAAGGGGTCTCCCAACTACGAGCAGTACTTC.

This sequence joins TRBV9 and TRBJ2-2; 13 bases fit TRBD2. CDR3 length equals 18 residues. Germline loops: CDR1 SGDLS, CDR2 YYNGEE. The trim removed 0 bases at V and 0 bases at J, leaving 2 bases unmatched. CDR3 sequence (DNA): TGTGCCAGCAGCGTAGGACTAGCGGGAGGCGCGAACACCGGGGAGCTGTTTTTT. The encoded protein is CASSVGLAGGANTGELFF.

The CDR3 sequence: CASSEMVMGDRGYEQYF. The CDR3 DNA is TGTGCCAGCAGTGAGATGGTGATGGGGGACAGGGGCTACGAGCAGTACTTC. V and J are TRBV25-1 and TRBJ2-7; 10 bases are a match to TRBD1. Germline assignment: CDR1 MGHDK and CDR2 SYGVNS. V gave up 3 bases and J gave up 3 bases; unmatched junction bases: 11. This CDR3 has 17 amino acids.

The V and J genes are TRBV6-5 and TRBJ1-1; 9 bases are shared with TRBD1. V lost 2 bases to trimming and J lost 7 bases; unmatched junction nucleotides: 8. This CDR3 has 15 residues. Germline CDR1 MNHEY, CDR2 SVGAGI. CDR3 in amino acids: CASSYETGGNGEAFF. In DNA, the CDR3 is TGTGCCAGCAGTTACGAAACAGGGGGCAACGGTGAAGCTTTCTTT.

V is TRBV28 and J is TRBJ2-1; D is perhaps TRBD1 (5 bases). The V and J ends lost 4 bases and 1 base respectively, with 11 bases between them. Germline V lookup: CDR1 MDHEN, CDR2 SYDVKM. This CDR3 contains 15 residues. Written as DNA, the CDR3 is TGTGCCAGCAGTTCCTCAGGGCTATCCTACAATGAGCAGTTCTTC. Translation: CASSSSGLSYNEQFF. Full variable domain (outside the CDR3, taken from reference TRBV28 and TRBJ2-1): DVKVTQSSRYLVKRTGEKVFLECVQDMDHENMFWYRQDPGLGLRLIYFSYDVKMKEKGDIPEGYSVSREKKERFSLILESASTNQTSMYLCASSSSGLSYNEQFFGPGTRLTVL.

The rearrangement joins TRBV10-3 to TRBJ1-3; D is perhaps TRBD1 (5 bases). Germline CDR1 ENHRY, CDR2 SYGVKD. V dropped 6 bases and J dropped 1 base, with 7 bases sitting between them. This CDR3 has 13 residues. The CDR3 loop is CAIRGDSGNTIYF. In DNA, the CDR3 is TGTGCCATCAGAGGGGATTCTGGAAACACCATATATTTT.

Only one count was recorded for this clone. The rearrangement uses TRBV7-2 and TRBJ2-1; D uncertain. V was trimmed by 3 bases and J by 4 bases, leaving 19 bases between them. Germline CDR1 is SGHTA and CDR2 is FQGNSA. CDR3 length: 17 residues. The CDR3 here is CASSFDIWTPGYNEQFF. CDR3 nucleotide sequence: TGTGCCAGCAGCTTCGACATATGGACCCCTGGATACAATGAGCAGTTCTTC.

This rearrangement joins TRBV11-3 to TRBJ2-3, with D unresolved. V shed 8 bases and J shed 1 base, with 1 base lying between them. This CDR3 comprises 10 residues. Germline V gene sequence: CDR1 SGHNT, CDR2 YENEEA. The CDR3: CASGTDTQYF. The CDR3 DNA is TGTGCCAGCGGCACAGATACGCAGTATTTT.

This sequence joins TRBV4-1 and TRBJ2-1; D is unresolved. Trimming cost V 1 base and J 9 bases, with 10 bases left between them. Germline assignment: CDR1 MGHRA and CDR2 YSYEKL. CDR3 size: 13 residues. The CDR3 spells CASSQVLDPEQFF. For the CDR3, the DNA is TGCGCCAGCAGCCAAGTTCTAGACCCTGAGCAGTTCTTC.

This chain links TRBV5-1 with TRBJ1-1; D perhaps matches TRBD1 (5 bases). The CDR3 loop spans 14 amino acids. V shed 0 bases and J shed 4 bases, with 10 bases lying between them. CDR1 SGHRS and CDR2 YFSETQ come from the germline V gene. The CDR3 nucleotides are TGCGCCAGCAGCTTGGCCATGGGGGGCACTGAAGCTTTCTTT. Translation gives CASSLAMGGTEAFF.

The rearrangement uses TRBV3-1 (or the pseudogene TRBV3-2) and TRBJ1-2; D remains unclear. CDR1 is LGHDT, CDR2 YNNKEL, per germline (reference sequence). V was shortened by 1 base and J by 6 bases, with 6 bases between the two germline ends. This CDR3 has 12 residues. The CDR3 reads CASSQGVNGYTF. CDR3 in DNA: TGTGCCAGCAGCCAAGGGGTAAATGGCTACACCTTC.

The chain is built from TRBV6-5 and TRBJ2-3; D is perhaps TRBD2 (6 bases). The CDR3 contains 11 residues. Germline CDR1 is MNHEY and CDR2 is SVGAGI. The ends were cut back, 2 bases at V and 12 bases at J, with 9 bases in the middle. The CDR3 sequence is CASSYGTSQYF. CDR3 in DNA: TGTGCCAGCAGTTACGGGACTTCACAGTATTTT.

This clone occurred once. This CDR3 is CASSPRRDYEQYF. The CDR3 DNA is TGTGCCAGCTCACCACGACGGGACTACGAGCAGTACTTC. The chain recombines TRBV18 with TRBJ2-7, with D tentatively TRBD2 (5 bases). Trimming removed 1 base at V and 3 bases at J, with 7 bases between. From germline, CDR1 is KGHSH and CDR2 LQKENI. This CDR3 spans 13 amino acids.

Written as DNA, the CDR3 is TGTGCCAGCAGCTCCCCGCTCGCAGGTCGGGGACAGAGGACCCAGTACTTC. The encoded protein is CASSSPLAGRGQRTQYF. The J gene is TRBJ2-5, the V gene TRBV11-2; 7 nucleotides line up with TRBD1. The V gene end was trimmed by 4 bases and the J gene end by 7 bases; junction bases not matched to a gene: 18. Germline loops: CDR1 SGHAT, CDR2 FQNNGV. This CDR3 spans 17 amino acids.

The chain links TRBV5-5 to TRBJ2-1, with 9 bases fitting TRBD1. CDR3 length: 15 residues. The V gene's germline CDR1 is SGHKS and CDR2 YYEKEE (reference sequence). The V gene end was trimmed by 5 bases and the J gene end by 8 bases; junction bases not matched to a gene: 11. CDR3 region: CASRLGQGKWDEQFF. In DNA, the CDR3 is TGTGCCAGCAGACTAGGACAGGGGAAATGGGATGAGCAGTTCTTC. Full variable domain (remainder filled in from reference TRBV5-5 and TRBJ2-1): DAGVTQSPTHLIKTRGQQVTLRCSPISGHKSVSWYQQVLGQGPQFIFQYYEKEERGRGNFPDRFSARQFPNYSSELNVNALLLGDSALYLCASRLGQGKWDEQFFGPGTRLTVL.

This chain links TRBV27 with TRBJ2-1; 9 bases map to TRBD1. Trimming removed 5 bases from V and 6 bases from J; junction bases left unmatched: 5. The CDR3 is made up of 14 amino acids. Germline CDR1 reads MNHEY; CDR2 reads SMNVEV (reference sequence). In DNA, the CDR3 is TGTGCCAGCAGTCCCAACAGGGGGCTCAATGAGCAGTTCTTC. This gives the protein CASSPNRGLNEQFF.

The chain recombines TRBV12-3 or TRBV12-4 with TRBJ2-7, with a possible D match to TRBD1 (6 bases). V gave up 10 bases and J gave up 4 bases, with 14 bases separating them. The CDR3 has 12 amino acids. CDR3 residues: CATGVTKYEQYF. The CDR3 DNA reads TGTGCCACAGGGGTTACTAAGTACGAGCAGTACTTC.

The chain is built from TRBV7-9 and TRBJ2-6; the D gene is possibly TRBD1 (6 bases). The CDR3 is made up of 15 amino acids. Looked up from germline, CDR1 is SEHNR and CDR2 is FQNEAQ (reference sequence). V shed 3 bases and J shed 6 bases, with 12 bases lying between them. The CDR3 DNA follows: TGTGCCAGCAGCTTTATGGGGACACAGGCCAACGTCCTGACTTTC. It translates to CASSFMGTQANVLTF.

This chain links TRBV2 with TRBJ1-2; no definite D call. This CDR3 region has 13 residues. V was clipped by 0 bases and J by 10 bases, with 12 bases between them. The germline V gene has CDR1 SNHLY and CDR2 FYNNEI. The CDR3 spells CASSEALGSDYTF. CDR3 DNA: TGTGCCAGCAGTGAAGCGCTAGGCAGTGACTACACCTTC.

The chain recombines TRBV3-1 (or the pseudogene TRBV3-2) with TRBJ1-4, with TRBD1 identical over 8 bases. In germline, CDR1 is LGHDT, CDR2 YNNKEL (reference sequence). Trimming took 2 bases from V and 7 from J; bases not matched to a gene: 6. The CDR3 totals 15 residues. This CDR3 reads CASSQLAGGAEKLFF. The CDR3 DNA is TGTGCCAGCAGCCAATTGGCAGGGGGCGCTGAAAAACTGTTTTTT.

The chain links TRBV6-2 or TRBV6-3 to TRBJ1-4; D is unclear. The V end was cut by 5 bases, the J end by 8 bases, with 15 bases between. The V gene's germline CDR1 is MNHEY and CDR2 SVGEGT. CDR3 size: 14 residues. This CDR3 reads CASSAGEAGEKLFF. The CDR3 region has the DNA TGTGCCAGCAGTGCGGGTGAGGCTGGGGAAAAACTGTTTTTT.

The chain combines TRBV4-2 with TRBJ1-2, with 9 bases lining up with TRBD1. Trimming removed 0 bases from V and 2 bases from J; junction bases left unmatched: 4. The CDR3 totals 16 residues. Germline V gene sequence: CDR1 LGHNA, CDR2 YNFKEQ. CDR3 protein: CASSQEGQGKNYGYTF. The DNA of the CDR3 is TGTGCCAGCAGCCAAGAGGGACAGGGTAAGAACTATGGCTACACCTTC.

The rearrangement uses TRBV21-1 and TRBJ2-7; the table assigns TRBD1, which was not confirmed against the DNA. TRBV21-1 corresponds to a pseudogene. The CDR3 totals 16 residues. CDR3: CASSKEGTDRDYEQYF. The CDR3 coding sequence is TGTGCCAGCAGCAAAGAGGGCACGGACAGGGACTACGAGCAGTACTTC.